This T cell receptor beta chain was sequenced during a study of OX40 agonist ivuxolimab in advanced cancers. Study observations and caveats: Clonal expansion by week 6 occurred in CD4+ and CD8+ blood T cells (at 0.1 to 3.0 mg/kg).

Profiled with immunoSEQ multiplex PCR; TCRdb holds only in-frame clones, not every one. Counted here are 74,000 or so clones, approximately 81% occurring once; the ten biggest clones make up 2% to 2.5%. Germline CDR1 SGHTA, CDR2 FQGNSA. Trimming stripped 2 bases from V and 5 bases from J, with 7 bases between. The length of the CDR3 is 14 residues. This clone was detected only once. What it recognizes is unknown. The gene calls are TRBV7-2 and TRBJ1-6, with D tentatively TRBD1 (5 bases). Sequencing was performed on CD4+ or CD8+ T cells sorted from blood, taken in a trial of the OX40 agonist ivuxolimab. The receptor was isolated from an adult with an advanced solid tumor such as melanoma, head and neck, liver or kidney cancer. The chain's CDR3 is CASSLQGNNSPLHF. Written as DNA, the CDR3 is TGTGCCAGCAGCTTACAGGGAAATAATTCACCCCTCCACTTT.